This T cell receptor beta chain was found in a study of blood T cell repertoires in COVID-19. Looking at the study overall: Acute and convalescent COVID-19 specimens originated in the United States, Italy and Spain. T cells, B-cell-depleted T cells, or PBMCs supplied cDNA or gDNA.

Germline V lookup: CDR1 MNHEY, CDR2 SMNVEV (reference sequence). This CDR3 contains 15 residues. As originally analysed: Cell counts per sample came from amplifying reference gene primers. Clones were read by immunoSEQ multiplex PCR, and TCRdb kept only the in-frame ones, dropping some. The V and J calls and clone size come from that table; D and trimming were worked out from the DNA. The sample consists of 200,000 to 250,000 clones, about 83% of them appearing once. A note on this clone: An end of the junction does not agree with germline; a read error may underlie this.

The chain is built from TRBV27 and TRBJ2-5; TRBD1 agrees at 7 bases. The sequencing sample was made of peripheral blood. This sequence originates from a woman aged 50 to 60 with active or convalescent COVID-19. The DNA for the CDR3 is TGTGCCACCAGTACCATCGGGACAGCCCAAGAGACCCAGTACTTC. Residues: CATSTIGTAQETQYF.